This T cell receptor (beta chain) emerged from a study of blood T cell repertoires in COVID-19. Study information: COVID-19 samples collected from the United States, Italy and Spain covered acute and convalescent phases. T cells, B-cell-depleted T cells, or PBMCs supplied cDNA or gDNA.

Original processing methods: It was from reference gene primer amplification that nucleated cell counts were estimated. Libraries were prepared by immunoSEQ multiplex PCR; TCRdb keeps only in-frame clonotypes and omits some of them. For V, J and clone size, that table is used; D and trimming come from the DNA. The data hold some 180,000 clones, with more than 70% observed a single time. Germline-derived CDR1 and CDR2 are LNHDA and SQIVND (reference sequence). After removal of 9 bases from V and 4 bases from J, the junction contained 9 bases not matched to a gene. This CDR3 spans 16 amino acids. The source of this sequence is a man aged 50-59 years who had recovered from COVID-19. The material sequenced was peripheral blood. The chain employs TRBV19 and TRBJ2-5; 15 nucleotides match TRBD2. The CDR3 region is CASAGLAGGLGETQYF. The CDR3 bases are TGTGCCAGCGCGGGACTAGCGGGGGGATTGGGAGAGACCCAGTACTTC.